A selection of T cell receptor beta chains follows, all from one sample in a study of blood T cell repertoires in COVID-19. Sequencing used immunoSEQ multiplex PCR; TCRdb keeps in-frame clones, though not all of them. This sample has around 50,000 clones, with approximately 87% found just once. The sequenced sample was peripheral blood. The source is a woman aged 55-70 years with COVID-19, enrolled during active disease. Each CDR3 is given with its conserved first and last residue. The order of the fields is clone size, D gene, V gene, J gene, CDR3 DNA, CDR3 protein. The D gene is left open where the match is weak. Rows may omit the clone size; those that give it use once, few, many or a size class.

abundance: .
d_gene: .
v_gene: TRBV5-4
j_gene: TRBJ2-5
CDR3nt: TGTGCCAGCAGCACTCAAGAGACCCAGTACTTC
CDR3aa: CASSTQETQYF

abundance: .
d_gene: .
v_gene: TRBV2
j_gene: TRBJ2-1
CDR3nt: TGTGCCAGCAGACACAGGGGACTCTACAATGAGCAGTTCTTC
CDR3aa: CASRHRGLYNEQFF

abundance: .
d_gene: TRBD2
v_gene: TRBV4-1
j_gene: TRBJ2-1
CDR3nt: TGCGCCAGCAGCCAACTAGCGGGAGACTACAATGAGCAGTTCTTC
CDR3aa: CASSQLAGDYNEQFF

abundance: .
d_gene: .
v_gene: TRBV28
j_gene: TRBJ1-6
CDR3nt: TGTGCCAGCAGTTTATTTGTCCGGGGTGAATCACCCCTCCACTTT
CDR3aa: CASSLFVRGESPLHF

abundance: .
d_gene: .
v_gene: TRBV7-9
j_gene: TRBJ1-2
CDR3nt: TGTGCCAGCAGCTTATCGCCAGGGGACGGCTACACCTTC
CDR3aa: CASSLSPGDGYTF

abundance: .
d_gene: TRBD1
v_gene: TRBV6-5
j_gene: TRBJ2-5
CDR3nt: TGTGCCAGCTGGACAGGGGGCTTCCAAGAGACCCAGTACTTC
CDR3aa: CASWTGGFQETQYF

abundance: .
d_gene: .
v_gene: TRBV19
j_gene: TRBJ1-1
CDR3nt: TGTGCCAGTAGTATGATTAGGCGGTCTTACACTGAAGCTTTCTTT
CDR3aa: CASSMIRRSYTEAFF

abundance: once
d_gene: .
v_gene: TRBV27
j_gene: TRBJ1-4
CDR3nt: TGTGCCAGCGGACTTTACGGGCCAGGTGAAAAACTGTTTTTT
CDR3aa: CASGLYGPGEKLFF

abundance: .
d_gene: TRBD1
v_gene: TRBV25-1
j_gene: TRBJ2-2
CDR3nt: TGTGCCAGCAGTGGAGACCGGACAGGGAACACCGGGGAGCTGTTTTTT
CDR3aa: CASSGDRTGNTGELFF

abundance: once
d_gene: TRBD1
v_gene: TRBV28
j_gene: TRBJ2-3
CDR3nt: TGTGCCAGCAGCCCCACAGGGGGCAGCACAGATACGCAGTATTTT
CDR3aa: CASSPTGGSTDTQYF

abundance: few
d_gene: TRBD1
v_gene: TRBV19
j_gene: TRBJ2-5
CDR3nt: TGTGCCAGTAGTATAGATCTATGGGCAGGGGGCAAAGAGACCCAGTACTTC
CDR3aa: CASSIDLWAGGKETQYF

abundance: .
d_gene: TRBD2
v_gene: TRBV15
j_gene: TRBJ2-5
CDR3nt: TGTGCCACCAGCAGCTGGACTAGCGGGAAAGAGACCCAGTACTTC
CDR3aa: CATSSWTSGKETQYF

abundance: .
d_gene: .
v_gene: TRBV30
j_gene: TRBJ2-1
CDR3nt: TGTGCCTGGACACCCACGGTCAACTACAATGAGCAGTTCTTC
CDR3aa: CAWTPTVNYNEQFF

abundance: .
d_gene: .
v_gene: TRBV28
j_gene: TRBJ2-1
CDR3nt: TGTGCCAGCAGTTTCGGTTCTACTGGAGGACCTATTTCTTCGGATGAGCAGTTCTTC
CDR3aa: CASSFGSTGGPISSDEQFF

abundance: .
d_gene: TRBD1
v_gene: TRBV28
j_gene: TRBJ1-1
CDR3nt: TGTGCCAGCAGTCGAACCGGGACAGGGGGCACCGAAGCTTTCTTT
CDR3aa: CASSRTGTGGTEAFF

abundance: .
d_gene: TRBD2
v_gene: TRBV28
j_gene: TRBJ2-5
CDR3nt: TGTGCCAGCAGTTTTACTAGCGGGAGCGGAAAGACCCAGTACTTC
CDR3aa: CASSFTSGSGKTQYF

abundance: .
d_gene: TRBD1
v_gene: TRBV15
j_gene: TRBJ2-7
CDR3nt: TGTGCCACCAGCACCCGACAGGGGGATTCCGGAGACGAGCAGTACTTC
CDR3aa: CATSTRQGDSGDEQYF

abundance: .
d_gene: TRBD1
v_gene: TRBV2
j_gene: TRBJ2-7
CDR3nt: TGTGCCAGCCGGCGGGACAGGGGACCCGACGAGCAGTACTTC
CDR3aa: CASRRDRGPDEQYF

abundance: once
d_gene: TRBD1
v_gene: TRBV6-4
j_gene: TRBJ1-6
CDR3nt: TGTGCCAGCAGTGAGTCGGGACAGGGGAGTTCACCCCTCCACTTT
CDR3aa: CASSESGQGSSPLHF

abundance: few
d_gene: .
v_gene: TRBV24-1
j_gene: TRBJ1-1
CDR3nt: TGTGCCACCAGTGATGCCGTCCATATGACTATGAACACTGAAGCTTTCTTT
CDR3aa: CATSDAVHMTMNTEAFF

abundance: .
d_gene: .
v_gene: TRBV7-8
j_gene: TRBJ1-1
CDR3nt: TGTGCCAGCAGCTTAGACAGACCTGGTCGGAACGCTGAAGCTTTCTTT
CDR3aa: CASSLDRPGRNAEAFF

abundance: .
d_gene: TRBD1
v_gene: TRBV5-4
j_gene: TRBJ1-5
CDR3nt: TGTGCCAGCAGCCCAGGACAGGGGCAGGGTCAGCCCCAGCATTTT
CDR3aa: CASSPGQGQGQPQHF

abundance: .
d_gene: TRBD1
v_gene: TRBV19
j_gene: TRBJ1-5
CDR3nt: TGTGCCAGTAGCCCTGTAGGGGGCACGAGCAATCAGCCCCAGCATTTT
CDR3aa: CASSPVGGTSNQPQHF

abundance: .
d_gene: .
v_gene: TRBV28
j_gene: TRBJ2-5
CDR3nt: TGTGCCAGCACCACTCAAGGGGGGGGTCAAGAGACCCAGTACTTC
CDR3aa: CASTTQGGGQETQYF

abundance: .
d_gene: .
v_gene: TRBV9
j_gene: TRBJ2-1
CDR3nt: TGTGCCAGCAGCGTAGGGGGCGAAACCTACAATGAGCAGTTCTTC
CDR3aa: CASSVGGETYNEQFF

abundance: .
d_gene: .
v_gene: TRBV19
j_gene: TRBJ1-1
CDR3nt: TGTGCCAGTAGTATCCGGCAGGGCGACACTGAAGCTTTCTTT
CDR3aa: CASSIRQGDTEAFF

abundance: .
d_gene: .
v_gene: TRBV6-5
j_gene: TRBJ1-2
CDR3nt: TGTGCCAGCAGTCTGTCAGGGAACCATGGCTACACCTTC
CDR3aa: CASSLSGNHGYTF

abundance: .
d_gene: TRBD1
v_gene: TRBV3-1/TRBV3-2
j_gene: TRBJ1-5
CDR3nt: TGTGCCAGCAGCCAAGCAGGGGACAGTAGACAGCCCCAGCATTTT
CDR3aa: CASSQAGDSRQPQHF

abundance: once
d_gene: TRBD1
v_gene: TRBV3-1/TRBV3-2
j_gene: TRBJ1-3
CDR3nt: TGTGCCAGCAGCCAAAGCGGGACAGGGGCTGGAAACACCATATATTTT
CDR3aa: CASSQSGTGAGNTIYF

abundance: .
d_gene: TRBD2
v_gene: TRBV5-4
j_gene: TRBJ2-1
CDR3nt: TGTGCCAGCAGCTTAGGGACTAGCGGGAGTGGTGAGCAGTTCTTC
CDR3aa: CASSLGTSGSGEQFF

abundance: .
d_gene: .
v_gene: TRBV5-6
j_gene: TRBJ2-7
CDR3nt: TGTGCCAGCAGCTTGGACAGGGCGCGCGAGCAGTACTTC
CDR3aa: CASSLDRAREQYF

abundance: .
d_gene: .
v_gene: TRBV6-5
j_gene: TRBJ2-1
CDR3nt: TGTGCCAGCAGTTCGACCACCGGGAGGCAGTTCTTC
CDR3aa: CASSSTTGRQFF

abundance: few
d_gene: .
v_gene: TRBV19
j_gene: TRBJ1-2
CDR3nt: TGTGCCAGTAGTCTAAACCAGGGAGGCTATGGCTACACCTTC
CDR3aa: CASSLNQGGYGYTF

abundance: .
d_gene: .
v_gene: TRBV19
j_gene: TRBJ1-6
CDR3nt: TGTGCCAGTACCGTCGCTCAGGGGAATTCACCCCTCCACTTT
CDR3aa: CASTVAQGNSPLHF

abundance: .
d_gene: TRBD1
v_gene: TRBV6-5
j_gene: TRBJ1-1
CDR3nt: TGTGCCAGCAGTTACCGACAGGGTAAGAGGGCTGAAGCTTTCTTT
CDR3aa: CASSYRQGKRAEAFF

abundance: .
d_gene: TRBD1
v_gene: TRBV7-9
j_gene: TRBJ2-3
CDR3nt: TGTGCCAGCAGCTTAGGGGGACAGGCAGATACGCAGTATTTT
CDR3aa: CASSLGGQADTQYF

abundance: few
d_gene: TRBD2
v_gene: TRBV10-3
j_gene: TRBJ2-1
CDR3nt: TGTGCCATCAGCACTAGCGGGAGGCCCAATGAGCAGTTCTTC
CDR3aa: CAISTSGRPNEQFF

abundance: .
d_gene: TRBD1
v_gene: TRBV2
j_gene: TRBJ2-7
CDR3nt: TGTGCCAGCACCTTGACAGGGGGCTGGTCCTACGAGCAGTACTTC
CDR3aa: CASTLTGGWSYEQYF

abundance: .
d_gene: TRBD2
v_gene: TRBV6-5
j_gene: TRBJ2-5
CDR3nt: TGTGCCAGCAGTTACGTGGGAGGGGAGACCCAGTACTTC
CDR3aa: CASSYVGGETQYF

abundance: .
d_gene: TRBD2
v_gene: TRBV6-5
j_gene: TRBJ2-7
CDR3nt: TGTGCCAGCAGTTACTCTAGGGGACTAGCGGGGTACGAGCAGTACTTC
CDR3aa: CASSYSRGLAGYEQYF

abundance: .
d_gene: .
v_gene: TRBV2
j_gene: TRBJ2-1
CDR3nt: TGTGCCAGCACCCTGGAGAGGGCCCCCTACAATGAGCAGTTCTTC
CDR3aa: CASTLERAPYNEQFF

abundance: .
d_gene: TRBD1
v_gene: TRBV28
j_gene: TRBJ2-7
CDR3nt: TGTGCCAGCAGCCTGGACAGGGTAGTTGACGAGCAGTACTTC
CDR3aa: CASSLDRVVDEQYF

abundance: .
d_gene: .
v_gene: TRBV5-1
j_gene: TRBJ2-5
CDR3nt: TGCGCCAGCAGCACCGGAGGAGGGTTCGAGACCCAGTACTTC
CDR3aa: CASSTGGGFETQYF

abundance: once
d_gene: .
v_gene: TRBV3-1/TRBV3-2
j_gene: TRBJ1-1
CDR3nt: TGTGCCAGCAGCCGGGGGGAGCTGACTGAAGCTTTCTTT
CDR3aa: CASSRGELTEAFF

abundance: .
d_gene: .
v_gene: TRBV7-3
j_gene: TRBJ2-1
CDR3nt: TGTGCCAGCAGCTTAGGTGGGGGGAATGAGCAGTTCTTC
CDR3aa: CASSLGGGNEQFF

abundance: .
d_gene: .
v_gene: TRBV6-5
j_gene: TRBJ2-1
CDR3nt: TGTGCCAGCAGTTTGCGGGCAGGGGGGTACAATGAGCAGTTCTTC
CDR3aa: CASSLRAGGYNEQFF

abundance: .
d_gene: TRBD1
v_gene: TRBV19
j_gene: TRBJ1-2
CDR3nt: TGTGCCAGTAGTATGGGACAGAAATATAACTATGGCTACACCTTC
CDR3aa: CASSMGQKYNYGYTF

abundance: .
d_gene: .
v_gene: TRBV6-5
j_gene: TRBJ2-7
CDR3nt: TGTGCCAGCAGTTACTCGCTCGGGATTGAGTACGAGCAGTACTTC
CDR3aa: CASSYSLGIEYEQYF

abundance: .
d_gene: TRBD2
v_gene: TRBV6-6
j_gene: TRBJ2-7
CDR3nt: TGTGCCAGCAGCCTCCTAAAGCGGGAGGCGTCCGAGCAGTACTTC
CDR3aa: CASSLLKREASEQYF

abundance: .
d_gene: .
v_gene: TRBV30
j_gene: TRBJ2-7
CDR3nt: TGTGCCTGGAACAAGGCGGCCTCCTCCTACGAGCAGTACTTC
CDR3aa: CAWNKAASSYEQYF

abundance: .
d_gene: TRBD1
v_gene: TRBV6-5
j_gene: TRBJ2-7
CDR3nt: TGTGCCAGCAGCCTAAACAGGGGCTACGAGCAGTACTTC
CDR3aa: CASSLNRGYEQYF

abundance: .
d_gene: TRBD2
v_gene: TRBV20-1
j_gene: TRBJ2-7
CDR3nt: TGCAGTGGGACTAGCGGGTTCGAGCAGTACTTC
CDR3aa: CSGTSGFEQYF

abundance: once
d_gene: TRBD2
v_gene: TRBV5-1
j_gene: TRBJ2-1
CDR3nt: TGCGCCAGCAGCAAAGGGATCTCACTAGCGGGTGGGTGGAATGAGCAGTTCTTC
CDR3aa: CASSKGISLAGGWNEQFF

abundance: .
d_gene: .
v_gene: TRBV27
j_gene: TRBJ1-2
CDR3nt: TGTGCCAGCAGTTTAGGGCAGGACATTAACTATGGCTACACCTTC
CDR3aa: CASSLGQDINYGYTF

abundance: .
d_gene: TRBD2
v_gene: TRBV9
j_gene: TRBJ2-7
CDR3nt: TGTGCCAGCAGCCCCGGACTAGCAGACTCCTACGAGCAGTACTTC
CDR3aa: CASSPGLADSYEQYF